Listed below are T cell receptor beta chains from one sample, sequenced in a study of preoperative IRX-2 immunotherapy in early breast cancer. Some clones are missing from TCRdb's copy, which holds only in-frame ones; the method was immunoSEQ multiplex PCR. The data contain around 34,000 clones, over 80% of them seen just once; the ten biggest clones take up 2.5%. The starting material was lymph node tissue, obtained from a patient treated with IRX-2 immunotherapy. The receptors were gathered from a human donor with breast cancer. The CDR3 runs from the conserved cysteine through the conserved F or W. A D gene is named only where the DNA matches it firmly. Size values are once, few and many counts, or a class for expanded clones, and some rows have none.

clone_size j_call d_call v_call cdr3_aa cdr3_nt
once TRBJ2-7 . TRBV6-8 CASSYSRAGEGYEQYF TGTGCCAGCAGTTACTCTAGGGCAGGGGAGGGGTACGAGCAGTACTTC
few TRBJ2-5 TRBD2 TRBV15 CATSRVGRGMRETQYF TGTGCCACCAGCAGAGTAGGGCGGGGGATGAGGGAGACCCAGTACTTC
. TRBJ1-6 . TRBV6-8 CASSYSREILHF TGTGCCAGCAGTTACTCTCGGGAGATCCTCCACTTT
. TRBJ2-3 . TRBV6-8 CASSETRLSTDTQYF TGTGCCAGCAGTGAGACGAGGCTTAGCACAGATACGCAGTATTTT
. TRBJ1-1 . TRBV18 CASSPVRNTEAFF TGTGCCAGCTCACCAGTCAGGAACACTGAAGCTTTCTTT
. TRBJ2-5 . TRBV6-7 CASSYVAGRETQYF TGTGCCAGCAGTTACGTGGCAGGGAGAGAGACCCAGTACTTC
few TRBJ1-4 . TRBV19 CASRGGETNEKLFF TGTGCCAGCCGTGGGGGGGAAACTAATGAAAAACTGTTTTTT
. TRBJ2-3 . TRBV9 CASSVDHSTDTQYF TGTGCCAGCAGCGTAGATCATAGCACAGATACGCAGTATTTT
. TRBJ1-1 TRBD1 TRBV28 CASDRAMNTEAFF TGTGCCAGCGACAGGGCCATGAACACTGAAGCTTTCTTT
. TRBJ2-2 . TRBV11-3 CASSALYGNTGELFF TGTGCCAGCAGCGCCCTCTATGGGAACACCGGGGAGCTGTTTTTT
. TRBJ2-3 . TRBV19 CASSMSGAGYTDTQYF TGTGCCAGTAGTATGTCAGGGGCCGGGTACACAGATACGCAGTATTTT
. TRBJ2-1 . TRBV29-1 CSVDFSGVRRNNNEQFF TGCAGCGTTGATTTTTCTGGGGTTCGGAGGAACAACAATGAGCAGTTCTTC
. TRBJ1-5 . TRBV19 CASSMPQFDDQPQHF TGTGCCAGTAGTATGCCCCAGTTCGATGATCAGCCCCAGCATTTT
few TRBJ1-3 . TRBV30 CAWSVRAGPSSGNTIYF TGTGCCTGGAGTGTACGCGCAGGACCTTCCTCTGGAAACACCATATATTTT
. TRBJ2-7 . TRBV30 CAWRAQGRGEQYF TGTGCCTGGAGGGCCCAGGGGCGCGGCGAGCAGTACTTC
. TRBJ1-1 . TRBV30 CAWDQWTGTEAFF TGTGCCTGGGATCAGTGGACGGGAACTGAAGCTTTCTTT
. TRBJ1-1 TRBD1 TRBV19 CASSDRGVNTEAFF TGTGCCAGTAGCGACAGGGGGGTGAACACTGAAGCTTTCTTT
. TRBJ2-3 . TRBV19 CASILRWQGRNTQYF TGTGCCAGTATCCTGCGGTGGCAGGGTAGGAATACGCAGTATTTT
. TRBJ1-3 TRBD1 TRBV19 CASEPWGQGNSGNTIYF TGTGCCAGCGAACCATGGGGACAGGGAAACTCTGGAAACACCATATATTTT
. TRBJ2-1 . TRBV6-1 CASSEDWRLSYNEQFF TGTGCCAGCAGTGAAGATTGGCGTCTCTCCTACAATGAGCAGTTCTTC
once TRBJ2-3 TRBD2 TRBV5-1 CASSLTGTSGSSADTQYF TGCGCCAGCAGCCTAACCGGGACTAGCGGGAGTTCGGCAGATACGCAGTATTTT
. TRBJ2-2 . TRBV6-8 CATTIDGTNTGELFF TGTGCCACCACCATCGATGGGACGAACACCGGGGAGCTGTTTTTT
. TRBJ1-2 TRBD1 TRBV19 CASSNGQVYGYTF TGTGCCAGTAGTAACGGACAGGTCTATGGCTACACCTTC
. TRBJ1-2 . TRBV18 CASLPDGRAYGCTF TGTGCCAGCCTACCGGACGGACGCGCCTATGGCTGCACCTTC
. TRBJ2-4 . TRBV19 CASSTGPGKRAKNIQYF TGTGCCAGTAGTACCGGCCCAGGGAAGAGAGCCAAAAACATTCAGTACTTC
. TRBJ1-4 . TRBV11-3 CASSLVSGGEKLFF TGTGCCAGCAGCTTAGTGTCCGGGGGTGAAAAACTGTTTTTT
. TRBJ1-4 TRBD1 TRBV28 CASSSTGAGVEKLFF TGTGCCAGCAGTTCTACAGGGGCGGGAGTTGAAAAACTGTTTTTT
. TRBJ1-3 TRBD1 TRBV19 CASSSLRDRAAGNTIYF TGTGCCAGTAGTTCCCTTCGGGACAGGGCGGCCGGAAACACCATATATTTT
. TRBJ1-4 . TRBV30 CAWSPPYKWTVSWEELFF TGTGCCTGGAGTCCCCCCTACAAATGGACTGTTAGTTGGGAAGAACTGTTTTTT
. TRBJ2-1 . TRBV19 CASKARSRDNEQFF TGTGCCAGTAAGGCTAGGTCGAGGGACAATGAGCAGTTCTTC
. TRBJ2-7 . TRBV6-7 CASSHREAYEQYF TGTGCCAGCAGCCACCGAGAAGCCTACGAGCAGTACTTC
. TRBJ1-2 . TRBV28 CASSQGPYGYTF TGTGCCAGCAGTCAGGGCCCCTATGGCTACACCTTC
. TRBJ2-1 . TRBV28 CASSRGDYNEQFF TGTGCCAGCAGCCGGGGCGATTACAATGAGCAGTTCTTC
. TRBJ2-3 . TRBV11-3 CASSSGQRADTQYF TGTGCCAGCAGCTCCGGACAGCGCGCAGATACGCAGTATTTT
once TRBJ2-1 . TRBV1 CASSQDMDNEQFF TGCGCCAGCAGCCAAGATATGGACAATGAGCAGTTCTTC
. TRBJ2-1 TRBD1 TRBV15 CATSRVTFGTGANNEQFF TGTGCCACCAGCAGAGTAACGTTCGGGACAGGGGCGAACAATGAGCAGTTCTTC
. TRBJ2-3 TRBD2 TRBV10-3 CAISHPWGGSTDTQYF TGTGCCATCAGTCACCCTTGGGGAGGGAGCACAGATACGCAGTATTTT
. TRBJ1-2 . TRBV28 CASSLGTYGYTF TGTGCCAGCAGTTTAGGGACCTATGGCTACACCTTC
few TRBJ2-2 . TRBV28 CASSSRPDRYTNTGELFF TGTGCCAGCAGTTCCCGTCCGGACAGATATACGAACACCGGGGAGCTGTTTTTT
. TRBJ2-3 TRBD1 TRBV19 CASSTTTGGLSTDTQYF TGTGCCAGTAGTACCACGACAGGGGGACTAAGCACAGATACGCAGTATTTT
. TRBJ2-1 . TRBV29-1 CSVEGPTEFDEQFF TGCAGCGTTGAGGGCCCGACAGAATTTGATGAGCAGTTCTTC
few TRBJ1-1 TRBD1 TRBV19 CASRSGQGGSGTEAFF TGTGCCAGTAGAAGTGGCCAGGGGGGCAGTGGGACTGAAGCTTTCTTT
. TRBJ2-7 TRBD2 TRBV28 CASSLRLAVTYEQYF TGTGCCAGCAGTTTACGGCTAGCGGTAACCTACGAGCAGTACTTC
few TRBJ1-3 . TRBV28 CASSSRQTGNTIYF TGTGCCAGCAGTTCCCGACAGACGGGAAACACCATATATTTT
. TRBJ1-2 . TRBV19 CASSMRGGYTF TGTGCCAGTAGTATGAGAGGTGGCTACACCTTC
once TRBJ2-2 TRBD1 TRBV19 CASSSDRQITGELFF TGTGCCAGTAGCTCGGACAGGCAAATCACCGGGGAGCTGTTTTTT
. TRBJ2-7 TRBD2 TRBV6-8 CAISRSGLAFEQYF TGTGCCATCAGTCGTTCGGGACTAGCGTTCGAGCAGTACTTC
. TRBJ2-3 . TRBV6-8 CASSYSPRGDTQYF TGTGCCAGCAGTTACAGTCCCCGTGGGGATACGCAGTATTTT
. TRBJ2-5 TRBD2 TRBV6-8 CASSYSRTSGRRGETQYF TGTGCCAGCAGTTACTCGAGGACTAGCGGGAGAAGGGGTGAGACCCAGTACTTC
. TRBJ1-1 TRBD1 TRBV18 CASSPQGATEAFF TGTGCCAGCTCACCACAGGGGGCCACTGAAGCTTTCTTT
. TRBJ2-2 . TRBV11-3 CASSFVSAYTGELFF TGTGCCAGCAGCTTTGTATCCGCCTACACCGGGGAGCTGTTTTTT
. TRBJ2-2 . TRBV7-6 CASSPSRHLTGELFF TGTGCCAGCAGCCCCTCGAGGCACCTGACCGGGGAGCTGTTTTTT
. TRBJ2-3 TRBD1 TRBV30 CAWTPTGASTDTQYF TGTGCCTGGACCCCGACAGGGGCTAGCACAGATACGCAGTATTTT
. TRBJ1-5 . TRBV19 CASSGTFSNQPQHF TGTGCCAGTAGTGGGACGTTTAGCAATCAGCCCCAGCATTTT